Sequencing of this T cell receptor beta chain was carried out in a study of CXCR3-negative and CXCR3-positive naive CD8 T cells. This CDR3 region has 16 residues. CDR1 and CDR2 from the germline V gene are SNHLY and FYNNEI. The TRB libraries of cDNA were built by UMI-labeled 5' RACE. TCRdb processed the 5' RACE reads again and assigns one entry to each CDR3 protein, with no DNA. The repertoire table contains over 70,000 distinct CDR3 sequences. Sequencing was carried out using naive CXCR3- CD8+ T cells from blood. Subset given: CD45RO-CCR7+CD27+CD95- naive CD8+ T cells lacking CXCR3 (TNR3-). This TCR derives from a human donor in good health. Some clones in this sample may be carry-over from other donors' samples. V usage is TRBV2 and J usage is TRBJ2-1; checking the TCRdb D call of TRBD1 is not possible without DNA. CDR3 amino acids: CASSEAPGVAGNEQFF.